The 9 T cell receptor beta chains listed next were all sequenced from one sample in a study of OX40 agonist ivuxolimab in advanced cancers. Using immunoSEQ multiplex PCR, the repertoire was profiled, and TCRdb retains in-frame clones only, with some absent. The data hold 50,000 to 80,000 clones, with 84% observed a single time. The specimen comprised CD4+ or CD8+ T cells sorted from blood, sampled in a trial of the OX40 agonist ivuxolimab. Receptors originate from an adult with an advanced solid tumor such as melanoma, head and neck, liver or kidney cancer.

In its sample, this clone was seen once. The CDR3 spells CASSHPGGGQPQHF. CDR3 nucleotide sequence: TGTGCCAGCAGCCACCCCGGGGGTGGCCAGCCCCAGCATTTT. V gene TRBV4-2 combines with J gene TRBJ1-5; possible D gene TRBD1, 5 bases. V was shortened by 3 bases and J by 7 bases, with 13 bases between the two germline ends. CDR3 length equals 14 residues. Germline V gene data show CDR1 as LGHNA and CDR2 as YNFKEQ.

The rearrangement links TRBV2 to TRBJ2-5; possibly TRBD2 for D (5 bases). The V gene lost 1 base and the J gene lost 5 bases, with 14 bases spanning the gap. Germline values: CDR1 SNHLY, CDR2 FYNNEI. The CDR3 is made up of 15 amino acids. CDR3 nucleotide sequence: TGTGCCAGCAGTGAAGAACGCGGTGGGAGTGAGACCCAGTACTTC. This codes for CASSEERGGSETQYF. The full variable domain, in which reference TRBV2 and TRBJ2-5 provide the parts outside the CDR3, is EPEVTQTPSHQVTQMGQEVILRCVPISNHLYFYWYRQILGQKVEFLVSFYNNEISEKSEIFDDQFSVERPDGSNFTLKIRSTKLEDSAMYFCASSEERGGSETQYFGPGTRLLVL.

This clone was seen a few times. This chain joins TRBV27 and TRBJ1-2; the D gene is possibly TRBD1 (6 bases). V was clipped by 2 bases and J by 2 bases, with 21 bases between them. The CDR3 spans 18 residues. Germline V gene data show CDR1 as MNHEY and CDR2 as SMNVEV (reference sequence). CDR3 sequence reads: CASSLKPPTGILNYGYTF. The CDR3 DNA sequence: TGTGCCAGCAGTTTAAAGCCCCCCACAGGGATCTTGAACTATGGCTACACCTTC.

This rearrangement joins TRBV4-2 to TRBJ2-7; TRBD1 or TRBD2 may be the D gene (5 bases each). V was trimmed by 3 bases and J by 2 bases, leaving 11 bases between them. The CDR3 has 14 residues. Germline V CDR1 and CDR2: LGHNA, YNFKEQ. CDR3 nucleotides: TGTGCCAGCAGCCAGCCGGGACGGACCTACGAGCAGTACTTC. It encodes CASSQPGRTYEQYF.

V gene TRBV6-5 combines with J gene TRBJ2-5; D may match TRBD1 or TRBD2 (5 bases each). The CDR3 consists of 14 residues. Trimming removed 9 bases from V and 4 bases from J, with 18 bases in between. CDR1 and CDR2 from the germline V gene are MNHEY and SVGAGI. CDR3 loop: CASWDRARAETQYF. CDR3 nucleotide sequence: TGTGCCAGTTGGGACCGGGCTCGGGCAGAGACCCAGTACTTC.

This chain links TRBV11-1 with TRBJ2-3; 14 bases line up with TRBD2. CDR1 and CDR2 from the germline V gene are SGHAT and FQDESV (reference sequence). The ends lost 6 bases at V and 3 bases at J; junction bases unmatched: 2. The CDR3 sequence is 15 residues long. The CDR3 DNA reads as TGTGCCAGCAGTCGGACTAGCGGGAGGACAGATACGCAGTATTTT. It specifies CASSRTSGRTDTQYF.

This rearrangement joins TRBV15 to TRBJ1-2; TRBD1 is a possible D gene (5 bases). V was shortened by 3 bases and J by 0 bases, with 8 bases between the two germline ends. The CDR3 consists of 14 residues. CDR1 is LNHNV and CDR2 is YYDKDF in the germline V gene (reference sequence). CDR3 bases: TGTGCCACCAGCAGGGGGGGTTCTAACTATGGCTACACCTTC. This translates into CATSRGGSNYGYTF.

The CDR3 region has the DNA TGTGCCAGCAGCTCCAGGGTAGCTGGAAACACCATATATTTT. It codes for CASSSRVAGNTIYF. The V gene is TRBV5-6, the J gene TRBJ1-3; possibly TRBD1 for D (5 bases). Looked up from germline, CDR1 is SGHDT and CDR2 is YYEEEE. V lost 3 bases and J lost 2, with 9 bases in between. The CDR3 is 14 amino acids.

The chain is built from TRBV28 and TRBJ1-3; 8 bases line up with TRBD1. The CDR3 has 14 residues. Germline V gives CDR1 MDHEN, CDR2 SYDVKM. Trimming took 10 bases from V and 2 from J; bases not matched to a gene: 7. The CDR3 region is CATEKQGAGNTIYF. The DNA for the CDR3 is TGTGCCACCGAGAAACAGGGGGCTGGAAACACCATATATTTT. The full variable domain, in which reference TRBV28 and TRBJ1-3 provide the parts outside the CDR3, is DVKVTQSSRYLVKRTGEKVFLECVQDMDHENMFWYRQDPGLGLRLIYFSYDVKMKEKGDIPEGYSVSREKKERFSLILESASTNQTSMYLCATEKQGAGNTIYFGEGSWLTVV.